Each of the 22 T cell receptor beta chains below was sequenced from the same sample in a study of blood T cells in healthy people across ages. It was with a sample-barcoded 5' primer and a J-beta primer mix that a second PCR of about 6 to 12 cycles was run. In TCRdb, the 5' RACE reads were re-called with MiXCR into one record per CDR3 protein. The data contain 1.5 million to 2 million distinct CDR3 sequences, 49% of them singletons. The sample was blood. The receptors originated from a woman aged 40 to 55 in good health.

CDR3 region: CSGEGSAGELFF. CDR3 coding DNA: TGCAGCGGGGAAGGAAGCGCCGGGGAGCTGTTTTTT. V is TRBV29-1 and J is TRBJ2-2; D ambiguous. CDR3 length: 12 residues. CDR1 is SQVTM, CDR2 ANQGSEA, per germline. Between the trimmed V and J ends, which lost 7 bases and 6 bases, there was a span of 12 bases.

The chain links TRBV10-3 to TRBJ2-1, with a tentative D call TRBD2 (5 bases). V lost 7 bases, J lost 6 bases, and 10 bases lay in between. This CDR3 comprises 12 residues. Germline CDR1 and CDR2: ENHRY and SYGVKD. The CDR3 spells CAINPGGNEQFF. The CDR3 bases are TGTGCCATCAATCCAGGAGGCAATGAGCAGTTCTTC.

The chain links TRBV20-1 to TRBJ1-1, with 8 bases that match TRBD1. The CDR3 runs 15 residues. J was trimmed by 2 bases and V by 6 bases; bases with no gene match: 11. CDR1 is DFQATT, CDR2 SNEGSKA, per germline (reference sequence). Here the CDR3 reads CSAYSPGQGNTEAFF. The CDR3 DNA follows: TGCAGTGCCTATTCCCCAGGACAGGGTAACACTGAAGCTTTCTTT.

The table lists this clonotype with a count of one. The CDR3 loop reads CASSLNGHGVGTQYF. CDR3 DNA: TGTGCCAGCAGTCTAAACGGACACGGGGTTGGGACCCAGTACTTC. The gene calls are TRBV27 and TRBJ2-5; either TRBD1 or TRBD2 may fit D (5 bases each). The CDR3 loop spans 15 amino acids. V dropped 5 bases and J dropped 7 bases, with 20 bases sitting between them. Germline-derived CDR1 and CDR2 are MNHEY and SMNVEV (reference sequence).

This rearrangement joins TRBV7-9 to TRBJ1-2, with 9 bases matching TRBD1. The V gene's germline CDR1 is SEHNR and CDR2 FQNEAQ (reference sequence). The CDR3 length is 16 residues. After removal of 5 bases from V and 2 bases from J, the junction contained 9 bases not matched to a gene. The CDR3 sequence: CASSPVSGTGNYGYTF. The CDR3 DNA sequence: TGTGCCAGCAGCCCCGTCTCCGGGACAGGGAACTATGGCTACACCTTC.

This clonotype was counted a few times. The chain employs TRBV9 and TRBJ2-1; D not certain. The V end lost 0 bases, the J end lost 7 bases, and 8 bases lay between the germline ends. Germline-derived CDR1 and CDR2 are SGDLS and YYNGEE. The CDR3 extends over 13 amino acids. The CDR3 sequence: CASSVGYGNEQFF. CDR3 DNA sequence: TGTGCCAGCAGCGTAGGATATGGGAATGAGCAGTTCTTC.

The genes are TRBV15 and TRBJ2-6, with D maybe TRBD2 (5 bases). The CDR3 has 15 amino acids. CDR1 and CDR2 from the germline V gene are LNHNV and YYDKDF (reference sequence). The V and J ends lost 3 bases and 9 bases respectively, with 15 bases between them. CDR3 amino acids: CATSSAVRGLNVLTF. The DNA of the CDR3 is TGTGCCACCAGCAGCGCCGTCCGAGGGCTCAACGTCCTGACTTTC.

A remark on this clonotype: At one end, the junction sequence differs from germline, possibly due to a read error. The chain uses TRBV4-2 and TRBJ2-4, with D perhaps assigned TRBD1 or TRBD2 (5 bases each). The CDR3 spans 16 residues. CDR1 and CDR2 (germline): LGHNA, YNFKEQ. The CDR3 reads CASSTTVRLAKDIQYF. The CDR3 bases are TGTGCCAGCAGCACGACAGTCCGCCTAGCCAAAGACATTCAGTACTTC.

The chain couples TRBV6-2 or TRBV6-3 to TRBJ2-5; a possible D gene is TRBD1 (5 bases). Trimming stripped 5 bases from V and 5 bases from J, with 24 bases between. Looked up from germline, CDR1 is MNHEY and CDR2 is SVGEGT. The CDR3 runs to 17 residues. This CDR3 reads CASSLRPQVPFLETQYF. CDR3 in DNA: TGTGCCAGCAGTCTACGGCCACAGGTCCCTTTCCTGGAGACCCAGTACTTC.

The V call is TRBV2, the J call TRBJ1-4, with TRBD1 matching 10 bases. The CDR3 covers 14 residues. The V and J ends lost 7 bases and 8 bases, in that order; junction bases with no gene match: 7. Germline V CDR1 and CDR2: SNHLY, FYNNEI. CDR3 amino acids: CASNPGQGTEKLFF. The CDR3 nucleotides are TGTGCCAGCAACCCGGGACAGGGGACAGAAAAACTGTTTTTT.

The rearrangement uses TRBV18 and TRBJ1-4, with a weak D call TRBD1 (5 bases). Germline CDR1 is KGHSH and CDR2 is LQKENI. CDR3 size: 15 residues. The V and J ends lost 2 bases and 6 bases respectively, with 13 bases between them. The CDR3 DNA sequence: TGTGCCAGCTCACCAGCGCGACAGATTTATGAAAAACTGTTTTTT. The encoded protein is CASSPARQIYEKLFF.

The rearrangement uses TRBV6-2 or TRBV6-3 and TRBJ1-5; D call uncertain. The V gene lost 8 bases and the J gene lost 11 bases, with 16 bases spanning the gap. Germline assignment: CDR1 MNHEY and CDR2 SVGEGT. This CDR3 comprises 12 residues. The DNA of the CDR3 is TGTGCCAGCGCCGAAGCCGTCCCGGCCCAGCATTTT. This codes for CASAEAVPAQHF.

This chain connects TRBV29-1 to TRBJ2-1; tentatively, D is TRBD1 (6 bases). Trimming shortened V by 4 bases and J by 0 bases, and 7 bases separated the two germline ends. The CDR3 covers 13 residues. Germline V lookup: CDR1 SQVTM, CDR2 ANQGSEA. The CDR3 protein is CSVGGGSYNEQFF. CDR3 sequence (DNA): TGCAGCGTTGGAGGGGGCTCCTACAATGAGCAGTTCTTC.

CDR3 DNA sequence: TGTGCCAGCAGCAAACAGAGCTCCTACGAGCAGTACTTC. Residues: CASSKQSSYEQYF. The chain recombines TRBV6-2 or TRBV6-3 with TRBJ2-7; D not resolved. Germline CDR1 MNHEY, CDR2 SVGEGT. The V and J ends lost 6 bases and 0 bases respectively, with 9 bases between them. The CDR3 has 13 amino acids.

J is TRBJ1-6 and V is TRBV19; D remains unclear. Between the trimmed V and J ends, which lost 7 bases and 5 bases, there was a span of 15 bases. Per the germline V gene, CDR1 is LNHDA and CDR2 is SQIVND (reference sequence). The CDR3 sequence is 15 residues long. The CDR3 nucleotides are TGTGCCAGTATGCAACAGCCGATTAATAATTCACCCCTCCACTTT. Protein: CASMQQPINNSPLHF.

The chain links TRBV6-2 or TRBV6-3 to TRBJ1-5; the D is unclear. The CDR3 loop spans 15 amino acids. Germline assignment: CDR1 MNHEY and CDR2 SVGEGT. Trimming cost V 2 bases and J 2 bases, with 10 bases left between them. As DNA, the CDR3 is TGTGCCAGCAGTTACCGGGCCGCGGGCAATCAGCCCCAGCATTTT. Protein: CASSYRAAGNQPQHF.

As for this clonotype: Its ends do not fully match the called genes, so a read error is possible. This rearrangement joins TRBV27 to TRBJ1-4, with D maybe TRBD1 (6 bases). Germline V gene lookup returns CDR1 MNHEY and CDR2 SMNVEV (reference sequence). The CDR3 consists of 16 residues. The chain's CDR3 is CASSPGLGATNEKLFF. The CDR3 DNA is TGTGCCAGCAGTCCCGGGTTGGGGGCAACTAACGAAAAACTGTTTTTT.

Only one count was recorded for this clonotype. The rearrangement links TRBV20-1 to TRBJ2-7; 9 bases line up with TRBD1. The CDR3 loop spans 14 amino acids. J lost 2 bases, V lost 6 bases, and 8 bases had no gene match. CDR1 is DFQATT and CDR2 is SNEGSKA in the germline V gene (reference sequence). CDR3 region: CSAPGQGVTYEQYF. The CDR3 nucleotides are TGCAGTGCGCCGGGACAGGGCGTTACCTACGAGCAGTACTTC.

The gene calls are TRBV20-1 and TRBJ2-7; possibly TRBD1 for D (6 bases). Germline-derived CDR1 and CDR2 are DFQATT and SNEGSKA (reference sequence). The CDR3 totals 14 residues. V was shortened by 5 bases and J by 0 bases, with 14 bases between the two germline ends. CDR3 residues: CSAYGGGSSYEQYF. For the CDR3, the DNA is TGCAGTGCTTATGGTGGGGGCAGCTCCTACGAGCAGTACTTC.

The rearrangement uses TRBV2 and TRBJ2-5, with D perhaps TRBD1 or TRBD2 (5 bases each). Germline-derived CDR1 and CDR2 are SNHLY and FYNNEI. V was cut by 6 bases and J by 5 bases, with 16 bases left in between. The CDR3 is made up of 14 amino acids. The CDR3 region is CASREGPAPETQYF. The CDR3 DNA is TGTGCCAGCAGAGAGGGACCCGCTCCGGAGACCCAGTACTTC.

The chain is built from TRBV6-5 and TRBJ2-1, with TRBD2 identical over 8 bases. The V segment lost 4 bases and the J segment 7 bases; nucleotides outside the gene matches: 9. CDR3 length: 15 amino acids. The germline gives CDR1 MNHEY, CDR2 SVGAGI. CDR3 sequence reads: CASSSGRLAKNEQFF. Here the CDR3 DNA reads TGTGCCAGCAGTTCCGGTCGACTAGCGAAGAATGAGCAGTTCTTC.

V is TRBV14 and J is TRBJ2-3; D may be TRBD1 (5 bases). Germline CDR1 reads SGHDN; CDR2 reads FVKESK. This CDR3 spans 14 amino acids. Trimming took off 7 bases at V and 2 bases at J, with 13 bases between the two ends. CDR3 nucleotides: TGTGCCAGCAAGGGTACAGGAGCCACAGATACGCAGTATTTT. It specifies CASKGTGATDTQYF. The whole variable domain, remainder taken from reference TRBV14 and TRBJ2-3, is EAGVTQFPSHSVIEKGQTVTLRCDPISGHDNLYWYRRVMGKEIKFLLHFVKESKQDESGMPNNRFLAERTGGTYSTLKVQPAELEDSGVYFCASKGTGATDTQYFGPGTRLTVL.